The clone carrying this TCR beta chain was detected once. This specimen belongs to a study of blood T cell repertoires in COVID-19. Study context: T cells, B-cell-depleted T cells, or PBMCs provided the cDNA or gDNA that served as material.

Method: immunoSEQ multiplex PCR; TCRdb's copy keeps in-frame clones and lacks some. Of about 73,000 clones listed, 85% to 90% are singletons. Material: peripheral blood. This TCR was sampled from an older man with acute or convalescent COVID-19.

The CDR3 DNA reads TGTGCCAGCAGCCCGGACTCTAATACGCAGTATTTT. Its protein is CASSPDSNTQYF. This chain connects TRBV6-6 to TRBJ2-3; D may be TRBD2 (5 bases). Per the germline V gene, CDR1 is MNHNY and CDR2 is SVGAGI (reference sequence). The ends were cut back, 6 bases at V and 7 bases at J, with 11 bases in the middle. There are 12 residues in the CDR3.